This TCR beta chain was observed in a study of tumor-infiltrating lymphocytes in primary liver carcinoma. TCR beta cDNA was made from 500 ng total RNA with a constant-region primer. Modified slightly, ARM-PCR produced TCR beta libraries over three nested multiplex PCR rounds. TCRdb reprocessed the multiplex PCR reads via MiXCR and lists one record per CDR3 protein. Counted here are 150,000 to 200,000 distinct CDR3 sequences, 50% to 75% occurring once; the ten biggest clones make up approximately 65%. It was unsorted whole blood that yielded blood RNA, and germline DNA was also extracted. The study's findings and limits: Pairs comparing tumor with adjacent tissue or blood overlapped less than pairs drawn from tumor regions.

Notes on this clonotype: The antigen is undetermined. The germline gene is not matched at one end of the junction; a read error may be the cause.

The material sequenced was peripheral blood. This receptor was taken from a man aged 35 to 55 with primary liver carcinoma and hepatitis B virus infection.

The CDR3 region has the DNA TGTGCCATCAGCTTACGACTAGCGGGAAACTTAGTTGACAATGAGCAGTTCTTC. Translation: CAISLRLAGNLVDNEQFF. The genes are TRBV7-8 and TRBJ2-1; 11 bases match TRBD2. CDR1 is SGHVS and CDR2 is FQNEAQ in the germline V gene. The CDR3 covers 18 residues. The complete variable domain, with remaining parts taken from reference TRBV7-8 and TRBJ2-1, reads GAGVSQSPRYKVAKRGQDVALRCDPISGHVSLFWYQQALGQGPEFLTYFQNEAQLDKSGLPSDRFFAERPEGSVSTLKIQRTQQEDSAVYLCAISLRLAGNLVDNEQFFGPGTRLTVL.